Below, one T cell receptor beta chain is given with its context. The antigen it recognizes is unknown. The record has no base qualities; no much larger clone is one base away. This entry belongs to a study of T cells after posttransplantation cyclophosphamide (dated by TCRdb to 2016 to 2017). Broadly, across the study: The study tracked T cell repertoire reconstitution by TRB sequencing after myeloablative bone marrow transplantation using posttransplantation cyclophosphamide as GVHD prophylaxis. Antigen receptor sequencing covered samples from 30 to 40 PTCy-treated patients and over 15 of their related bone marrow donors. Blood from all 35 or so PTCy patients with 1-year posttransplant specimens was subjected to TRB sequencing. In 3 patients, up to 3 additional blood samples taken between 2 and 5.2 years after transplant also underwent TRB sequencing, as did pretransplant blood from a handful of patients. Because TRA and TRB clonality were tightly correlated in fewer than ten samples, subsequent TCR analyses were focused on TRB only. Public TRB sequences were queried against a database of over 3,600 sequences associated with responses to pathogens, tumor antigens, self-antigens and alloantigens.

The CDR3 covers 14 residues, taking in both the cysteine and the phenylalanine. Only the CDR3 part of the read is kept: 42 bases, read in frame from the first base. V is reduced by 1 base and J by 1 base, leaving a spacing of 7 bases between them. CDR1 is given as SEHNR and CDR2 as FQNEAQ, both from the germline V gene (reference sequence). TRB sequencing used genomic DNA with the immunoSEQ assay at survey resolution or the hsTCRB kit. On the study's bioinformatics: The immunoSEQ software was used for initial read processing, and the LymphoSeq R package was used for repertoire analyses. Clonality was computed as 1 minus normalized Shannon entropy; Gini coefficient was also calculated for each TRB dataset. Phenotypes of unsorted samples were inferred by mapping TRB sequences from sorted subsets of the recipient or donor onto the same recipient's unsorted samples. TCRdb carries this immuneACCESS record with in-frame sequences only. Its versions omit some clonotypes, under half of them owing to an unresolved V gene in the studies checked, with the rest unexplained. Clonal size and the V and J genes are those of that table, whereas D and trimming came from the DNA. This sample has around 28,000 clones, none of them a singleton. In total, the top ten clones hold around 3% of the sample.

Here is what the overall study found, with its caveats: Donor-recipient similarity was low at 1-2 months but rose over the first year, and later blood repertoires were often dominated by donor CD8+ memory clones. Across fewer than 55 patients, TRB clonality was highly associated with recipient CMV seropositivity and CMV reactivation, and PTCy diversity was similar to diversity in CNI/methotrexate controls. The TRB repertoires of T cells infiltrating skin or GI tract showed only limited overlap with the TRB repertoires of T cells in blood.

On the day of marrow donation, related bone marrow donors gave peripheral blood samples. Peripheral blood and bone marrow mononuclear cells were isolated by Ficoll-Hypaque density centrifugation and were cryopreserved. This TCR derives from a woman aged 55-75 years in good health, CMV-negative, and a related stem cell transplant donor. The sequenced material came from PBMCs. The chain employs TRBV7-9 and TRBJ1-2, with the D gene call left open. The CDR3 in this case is CASSLEISNYGYTF. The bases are TGTGCCAGCAGCTTAGAGATCAGTAACTATGGCTACACCTTC.